The clone carrying this T cell receptor beta chain was seen a handful of times. CDR1 and CDR2 (germline): SGHTA, FQGNSA. This CDR3 region has 16 residues. With 6 bases removed from V and 1 base from J, the gap between germline ends came to 15 bases. This sample was included in a study of blood T cell repertoires in COVID-19. Per the original methods: Counts of nucleated cells, estimated from reference gene primer amplification, were obtained. The data were produced by immunoSEQ multiplex PCR, yet TCRdb's version contains in-frame clones alone and is incomplete. The V and J calls and clone size are taken from that table; D and trimming were inferred from the DNA. The sample includes about 160,000 clones, 70% to 80% seen only once; the top ten take roughly 8.3%.

The chain uses TRBV7-2 and TRBJ2-2; D possibly corresponds to TRBD1 (5 bases). The sequence was collected from a man in his sixties with acute or convalescent COVID-19. Sequencing was performed on peripheral blood. The CDR3 loop reads CASSSSPTGNTGELFF. DNA for the CDR3: TGTGCCAGCAGTTCTTCCCCTACAGGGAACACCGGGGAGCTGTTTTTT.